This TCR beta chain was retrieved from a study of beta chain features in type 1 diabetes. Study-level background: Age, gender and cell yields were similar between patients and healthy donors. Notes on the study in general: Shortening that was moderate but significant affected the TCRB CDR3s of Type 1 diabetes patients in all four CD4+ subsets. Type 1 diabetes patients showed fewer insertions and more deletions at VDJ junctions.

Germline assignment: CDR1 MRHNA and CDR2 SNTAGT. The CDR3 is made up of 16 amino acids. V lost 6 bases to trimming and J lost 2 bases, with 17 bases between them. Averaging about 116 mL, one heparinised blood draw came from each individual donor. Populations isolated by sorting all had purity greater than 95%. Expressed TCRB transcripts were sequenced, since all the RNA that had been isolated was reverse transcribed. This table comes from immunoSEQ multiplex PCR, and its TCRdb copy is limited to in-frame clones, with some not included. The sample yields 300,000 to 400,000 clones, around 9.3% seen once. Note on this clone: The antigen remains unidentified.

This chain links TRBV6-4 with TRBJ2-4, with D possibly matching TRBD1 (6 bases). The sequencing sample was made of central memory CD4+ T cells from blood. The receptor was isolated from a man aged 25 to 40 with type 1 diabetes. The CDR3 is CASRPLFRGTKNIQYF. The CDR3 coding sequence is TGTGCCAGCAGGCCCCTGTTCAGGGGAACCAAAAACATTCAGTACTTC.